A selection of T cell receptor beta chains follows, all from one sample in a study of shared clonotypes between healthy human individuals. Data came from immunoSEQ multiplex PCR; TCRdb stores just in-frame clones and leaves some out. This repertoire shows fewer than 600,000 clones, over 60% found once; its top ten account for about 11%. The sample was PBMCs. The receptors here all came from a woman aged 40 to 50 in good health. Some clones in this sample may be carry-over from other donors' samples. Both conserved end residues are part of each CDR3. A D gene is named only where the DNA matches it firmly. Only part of the rows carry a size: once, few, many, or a class if the clone is expanded.

V: TRBV10-3
size: .
J: TRBJ2-5
D: TRBD2
CDR3: CAISDGTSEETQYF
DNA: TGTGCCATCTCCGACGGGACTAGCGAAGAGACCCAGTACTTC

V: TRBV6-4
size: many
J: TRBJ2-3
D: TRBD2
CDR3: CASSDGRATDTQYF
DNA: TGTGCCAGCAGTGACGGGAGGGCCACAGATACGCAGTATTTT

V: TRBV4-1
size: .
J: TRBJ2-7
D: .
CDR3: CASSQDGIAGRYLSSYEQYF
DNA: TGCGCCAGCAGCCAAGATGGGATTGCGGGTCGATACCTAAGCTCCTACGAGCAGTACTTC

V: TRBV7-2
size: .
J: TRBJ2-7
D: .
CDR3: CASSLALGYEQYF
DNA: TGTGCCAGCAGCTTAGCGCTAGGGTACGAGCAGTACTTC

V: TRBV5-1
size: few
J: TRBJ2-7
D: .
CDR3: CASSSSGGGRSYEQYF
DNA: TGCGCCAGCAGCTCCTCAGGAGGCGGGCGTTCCTACGAGCAGTACTTC

V: TRBV2
size: few
J: TRBJ1-1
D: .
CDR3: CASSEDVGEKGTEAFF
DNA: TGTGCCAGCAGTGAAGATGTGGGGGAGAAGGGCACTGAAGCTTTCTTT

V: TRBV19
size: .
J: TRBJ1-4
D: TRBD1
CDR3: CASNRDRDLANEKLFF
DNA: TGTGCCAGCAACCGGGACAGGGATCTGGCTAATGAAAAACTGTTTTTT

V: TRBV5-4
size: .
J: TRBJ1-1
D: .
CDR3: CASSSGRKVMNTEAFF
DNA: TGTGCCAGCAGCTCTGGCAGGAAGGTCATGAACACTGAAGCTTTCTTT

V: TRBV13
size: .
J: TRBJ2-7
D: .
CDR3: CASSSSYLGAYSYEQYF
DNA: TGTGCCAGCAGCTCCTCTTACCTTGGGGCCTACTCCTACGAGCAGTACTTC

V: TRBV15
size: .
J: TRBJ1-5
D: .
CDR3: CATSRVVGQPGAVF
DNA: TGTGCCACCAGCAGAGTGGTTGGGCAGCCCGGGGCAGTTTTT

V: TRBV5-1
size: once
J: TRBJ2-5
D: TRBD2
CDR3: CASSPTSGSLGETQYF
DNA: TGCGCCAGCAGCCCCACTAGCGGGAGTTTGGGAGAGACCCAGTACTTC

V: TRBV7-9
size: .
J: TRBJ1-2
D: .
CDR3: CASSFIAGPVYGCTF
DNA: TGTGCCAGCAGCTTCATTGCAGGGCCGGTCTATGGCTGCACCTTC

V: TRBV7-2
size: .
J: TRBJ2-1
D: .
CDR3: CASSPGPGISYNEQFF
DNA: TGTGCCAGCAGCCCAGGACCAGGAATCTCCTACAATGAGCAGTTCTTC

V: TRBV19
size: .
J: TRBJ1-1
D: TRBD1
CDR3: CASSTQDRANTEAFF
DNA: TGTGCCAGTAGTACCCAGGACAGGGCGAACACTGAAGCTTTCTTT

V: TRBV6-4
size: .
J: TRBJ2-6
D: TRBD2
CDR3: CASSQLAGGSGANVLTF
DNA: TGTGCCAGCAGCCAACTAGCGGGGGGCTCTGGGGCCAACGTCCTGACTTTC

V: TRBV28
size: .
J: TRBJ1-2
D: .
CDR3: CASCKGPNYGYTF
DNA: TGTGCCAGCTGTAAGGGTCCTAACTATGGCTACACCTTC

V: TRBV7-3
size: .
J: TRBJ2-2
D: .
CDR3: CASSLDTGSVRELFF
DNA: TGTGCCAGCAGCCTCGACACGGGTTCTGTAAGGGAGCTGTTTTTT

V: TRBV1
size: .
J: TRBJ2-7
D: .
CDR3: CTSSQGENYEQYF
DNA: TGCACCAGCAGCCAGGGGGAGAATTACGAGCAGTACTTC

V: TRBV6-4
size: .
J: TRBJ2-3
D: .
CDR3: CASSAEFLTDTQYF
DNA: TGTGCCAGCAGTGCTGAATTTCTCACAGATACGCAGTATTTT

V: TRBV7-9
size: .
J: TRBJ1-1
D: .
CDR3: CASSPGMNTEAFF
DNA: TGTGCCAGCAGCCCTGGGATGAACACTGAAGCTTTCTTT

V: TRBV7-7
size: .
J: TRBJ2-2
D: .
CDR3: CASSFDYTGELFF
DNA: TGTGCCAGCAGCTTTGATTACACCGGGGAGCTGTTTTTT

V: TRBV7-9
size: .
J: TRBJ1-2
D: .
CDR3: CASRKEGVGGYTF
DNA: TGTGCCAGCCGGAAAGAGGGGGTGGGAGGCTACACCTTC

V: TRBV29-1
size: .
J: TRBJ2-3
D: TRBD2
CDR3: CSVSGGASTDTQYF
DNA: TGCAGCGTTTCCGGGGGGGCTAGCACAGATACGCAGTATTTT

V: TRBV25-1
size: .
J: TRBJ2-7
D: .
CDR3: CATSGTGRGQYF
DNA: TGTGCCACCTCCGGAACAGGGAGGGGGCAGTACTTC

V: TRBV4-1
size: .
J: TRBJ2-1
D: TRBD1
CDR3: CASSLPTRQGRSSYNEQFF
DNA: TGCGCCAGCAGCCTACCGACTCGACAGGGACGTAGCTCCTACAATGAGCAGTTCTTC

V: TRBV7-2
size: many
J: TRBJ2-1
D: TRBD2
CDR3: CASSRTSSGLNEQFF
DNA: TGTGCCAGCAGCCGGACTAGCTCGGGTCTCAATGAGCAGTTCTTC

V: TRBV28
size: once
J: TRBJ1-5
D: TRBD1
CDR3: CASSNPTGANQPQHF
DNA: TGTGCCAGCAGCAACCCCACAGGGGCCAATCAGCCCCAGCATTTT

V: TRBV28
size: .
J: TRBJ1-5
D: .
CDR3: CASRPRQHPYSNQPQHF
DNA: TGTGCCAGCAGACCCCGACAGCACCCGTATAGCAATCAGCCCCAGCATTTT

V: TRBV11-1
size: .
J: TRBJ1-1
D: .
CDR3: CASSQQMNTEAFF
DNA: TGTGCCAGCAGCCAACAAATGAACACTGAAGCTTTCTTT

V: TRBV5-1
size: .
J: TRBJ2-3
D: TRBD1
CDR3: CASSFRGRGADTQYF
DNA: TGCGCCAGCAGCTTCAGGGGGCGCGGGGCAGATACGCAGTATTTT

V: TRBV7-3
size: many
J: TRBJ2-1
D: .
CDR3: CASSSGRPPNEQFF
DNA: TGTGCCAGCAGCTCCGGCCGTCCTCCCAATGAGCAGTTCTTC

V: TRBV28
size: .
J: TRBJ2-7
D: TRBD2
CDR3: CASRSGRSIYEQYF
DNA: TGTGCCAGCAGGAGCGGGAGATCAATTTACGAGCAGTACTTC

V: TRBV10-3
size: .
J: TRBJ2-3
D: .
CDR3: CAISGQSTDTQYF
DNA: TGTGCCATCAGTGGGCAGTCCACAGATACGCAGTATTTT

V: TRBV6-6
size: .
J: TRBJ2-7
D: TRBD2
CDR3: CASGYPGLAGEEQYF
DNA: TGTGCCAGCGGCTACCCGGGACTAGCGGGAGAAGAGCAGTACTTC

V: TRBV2
size: .
J: TRBJ2-7
D: TRBD1
CDR3: CASRGGQGPYEQYF
DNA: TGTGCCAGCAGGGGGGGACAGGGACCTTACGAGCAGTACTTC

V: TRBV19
size: .
J: TRBJ2-1
D: .
CDR3: CASSMSALIGEQFF
DNA: TGTGCCAGTAGTATGAGTGCCCTAATCGGTGAGCAGTTCTTC

V: TRBV6-4
size: .
J: TRBJ2-1
D: .
CDR3: CASSDQTGGSYNEQFF
DNA: TGTGCCAGCAGTGACCAGACTGGGGGGAGTTACAATGAGCAGTTCTTC

V: TRBV29-1
size: few
J: TRBJ2-1
D: TRBD2
CDR3: CSVEDGGLAGISNEQFF
DNA: TGCAGCGTTGAAGATGGGGGACTAGCGGGAATCTCTAATGAGCAGTTCTTC

V: TRBV7-8
size: once
J: TRBJ1-2
D: TRBD1
CDR3: CASSRTGTRNAINYGYTF
DNA: TGTGCCAGCAGCCGGACAGGGACCAGAAACGCCATTAACTATGGCTACACCTTC

V: TRBV19
size: .
J: TRBJ2-5
D: .
CDR3: CASSMVGGETQYF
DNA: TGTGCCAGTAGTATGGTGGGTGGAGAGACCCAGTACTTC

V: TRBV20-1
size: .
J: TRBJ2-1
D: .
CDR3: CSASLGEQFF
DNA: TGCAGTGCTAGCTTGGGTGAGCAGTTCTTC

V: TRBV2
size: .
J: TRBJ2-1
D: .
CDR3: CASVGSVILYEQFF
DNA: TGTGCCAGCGTGGGTAGCGTGATCTTGTATGAGCAGTTCTTC

V: TRBV7-9
size: .
J: TRBJ2-1
D: TRBD2
CDR3: CASSLGISLADYNEQFF
DNA: TGTGCCAGCAGCTTAGGAATTTCACTAGCGGATTACAATGAGCAGTTCTTC

V: TRBV7-3
size: once
J: TRBJ2-5
D: .
CDR3: CASSLQPGYGETQYF
DNA: TGTGCCAGCAGCTTGCAACCAGGGTACGGGGAGACCCAGTACTTC

V: TRBV4-1
size: .
J: TRBJ2-1
D: TRBD2
CDR3: CASSQLAGGYNEQFF
DNA: TGCGCCAGCAGCCAACTAGCGGGAGGCTACAATGAGCAGTTCTTC

V: TRBV7-3
size: .
J: TRBJ2-7
D: .
CDR3: CASSLAGPAHEQYF
DNA: TGTGCCAGCAGCTTAGCGGGGCCTGCCCACGAGCAGTACTTC

V: TRBV6-5
size: .
J: TRBJ2-2
D: .
CDR3: CASRAGAGELFF
DNA: TGTGCCAGCAGAGCAGGGGCCGGGGAGCTGTTTTTT

V: TRBV10-2
size: .
J: TRBJ2-7
D: .
CDR3: CASSEGARAYEQYF
DNA: TGCGCCAGCAGTGAGGGAGCCAGGGCCTACGAGCAGTACTTC

V: TRBV5-1
size: .
J: TRBJ1-3
D: .
CDR3: CASSLGRISGNTIYF
DNA: TGCGCCAGCAGCTTGGGGCGGATCTCTGGAAACACCATATATTTT